This TCR beta chain was found in a study of blood T cell repertoires in COVID-19. Across the study: Researchers got acute and convalescent COVID-19 samples from the United States, Italy and Spain. From T cells, B-cell-depleted T cells, or PBMCs came the material, which was cDNA or gDNA.

Germline loops: CDR1 LNHDA, CDR2 SQIVND (reference sequence). Germline trimming cut 4 bases from V and 6 bases from J; bases unmatched to any gene: 8. The CDR3 covers 14 residues. Original handling: The authors estimated nucleated cell counts from reference gene primer amplification. Generated by immunoSEQ multiplex PCR, the TCRdb table keeps only in-frame clones and is missing some. The V and J calls and clone size come from that table; D and trimming were worked out from the DNA. This table holds 200,000 to 300,000 clones, roughly nine tenths found once. V gene TRBV19 combines with J gene TRBJ2-7; the match to TRBD1 covers 8 bases. Sequencing was performed on peripheral blood. This sequence was found in a man between 60 and 70 years old who had recovered from COVID-19. DNA of the CDR3: TGTGCCAGTAGTAACGGACAGGGAGTCGGCGAGCAGTACTTC. Amino acid sequence: CASSNGQGVGEQYF.